Below are 2 T cell receptor beta chains sequenced from a single sample in a study of OX40 agonist ivuxolimab in advanced cancers. Measured with immunoSEQ multiplex PCR; TCRdb has only the in-frame clones, and not every one. The table has some 99,000 clones, approximately 94% seen once. This specimen consisted of CD4+ or CD8+ T cells sorted from blood, obtained in a trial of the OX40 agonist ivuxolimab. The receptors were sampled from an adult with an advanced solid tumor such as melanoma, head and neck, liver or kidney cancer.

This sequence joins TRBV10-3 and TRBJ1-2, with D tentatively TRBD1 (6 bases). Germline V gene lookup returns CDR1 ENHRY and CDR2 SYGVKD. V was pared by 6 bases and J by 6 bases, with 14 bases between. The CDR3 is 13 amino acids. The chain's CDR3 is CAISRRTENGYTF. The CDR3 nucleotides read TGTGCCATCAGCAGAAGGACAGAGAATGGCTACACCTTC.

In DNA form, the CDR3 reads TGTGCCCTAGAAGTGACGGACCACACAGATACGCAGTATTTT. Translation gives CALEVTDHTDTQYF. The chain uses TRBV30 and TRBJ2-3; no firm D call. This CDR3 is 14 amino acids long. Trimming removed 8 bases from V and 2 bases from J, with 17 bases in between. Germline V gene lookup returns CDR1 GTSNPN and CDR2 SVGIG (reference sequence).